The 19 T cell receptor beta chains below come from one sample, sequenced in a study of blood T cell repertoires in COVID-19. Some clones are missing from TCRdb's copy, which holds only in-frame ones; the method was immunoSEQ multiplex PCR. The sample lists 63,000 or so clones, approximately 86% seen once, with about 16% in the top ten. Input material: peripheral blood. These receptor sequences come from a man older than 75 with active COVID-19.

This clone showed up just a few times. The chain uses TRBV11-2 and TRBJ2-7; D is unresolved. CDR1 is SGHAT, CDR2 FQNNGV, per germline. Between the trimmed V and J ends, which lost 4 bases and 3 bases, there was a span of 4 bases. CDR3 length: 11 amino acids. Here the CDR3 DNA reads TGTGCCAGCAGCTCATTCTACGAGCAGTACTTC. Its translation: CASSSFYEQYF.

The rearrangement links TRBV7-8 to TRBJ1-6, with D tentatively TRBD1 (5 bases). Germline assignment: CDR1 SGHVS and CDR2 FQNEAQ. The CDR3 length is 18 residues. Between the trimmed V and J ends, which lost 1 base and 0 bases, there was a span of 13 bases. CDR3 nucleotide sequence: TGTGCCAGCAGCTTAGTGGGACTCAAGAGCTCCTATAATTCACCCCTCCACTTT. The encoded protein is CASSLVGLKSSYNSPLHF. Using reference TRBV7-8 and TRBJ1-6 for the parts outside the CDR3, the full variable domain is GAGVSQSPRYKVAKRGQDVALRCDPISGHVSLFWYQQALGQGPEFLTYFQNEAQLDKSGLPSDRFFAERPEGSVSTLKIQRTQQEDSAVYLCASSLVGLKSSYNSPLHFGNGTRLTVT.

The chain's CDR3 is CAISEWGEGQPQHF. CDR3 DNA sequence: TGTGCCATCAGTGAGTGGGGGGAAGGTCAGCCCCAGCATTTT. The V call is TRBV10-3, the J call TRBJ1-5, with a possible D match to TRBD1 (5 bases). The CDR3 totals 14 residues. The germline V gene encodes CDR1 ENHRY and CDR2 SYGVKD. The ends were cut back, 1 base at V and 6 bases at J, with 10 bases in the middle.

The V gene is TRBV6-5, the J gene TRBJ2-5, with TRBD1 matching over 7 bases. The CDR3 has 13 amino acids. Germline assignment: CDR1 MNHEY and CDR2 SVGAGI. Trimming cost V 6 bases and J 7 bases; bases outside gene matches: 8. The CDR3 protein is CASRTQGSGTQYF. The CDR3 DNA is TGTGCCAGCAGAACACAGGGGTCTGGGACCCAGTACTTC.

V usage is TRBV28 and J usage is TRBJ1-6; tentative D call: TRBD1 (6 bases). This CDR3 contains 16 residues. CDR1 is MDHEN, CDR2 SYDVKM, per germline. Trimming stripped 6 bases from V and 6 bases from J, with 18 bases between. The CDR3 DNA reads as TGTGCCAGCAGGTTTGGACAGCCGCTATTTAATTCACCCCTCCACTTT. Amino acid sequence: CASRFGQPLFNSPLHF.

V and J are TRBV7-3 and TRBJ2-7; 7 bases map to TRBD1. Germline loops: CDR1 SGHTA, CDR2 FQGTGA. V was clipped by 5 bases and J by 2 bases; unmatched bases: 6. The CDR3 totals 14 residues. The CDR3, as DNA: TGTGCCAGCAGCCAAACGGGACAGCCCTACGAGCAGTACTTC. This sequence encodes CASSQTGQPYEQYF.

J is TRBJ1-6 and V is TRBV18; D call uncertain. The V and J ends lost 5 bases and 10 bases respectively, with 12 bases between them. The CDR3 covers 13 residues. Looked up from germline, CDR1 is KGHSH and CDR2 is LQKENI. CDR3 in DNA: TGTGCCAGCTCAATCTCTCGGGAATCACCCCTCCACTTT. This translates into CASSISRESPLHF. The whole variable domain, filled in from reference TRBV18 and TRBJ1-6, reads NAGVMQNPRHLVRRRGQEARLRCSPMKGHSHVYWYRQLPEEGLKFMVYLQKENIIDESGMPKERFSAEFPKEGPSILRIQQVVRGDSAAYFCASSISRESPLHFGNGTRLTVT.

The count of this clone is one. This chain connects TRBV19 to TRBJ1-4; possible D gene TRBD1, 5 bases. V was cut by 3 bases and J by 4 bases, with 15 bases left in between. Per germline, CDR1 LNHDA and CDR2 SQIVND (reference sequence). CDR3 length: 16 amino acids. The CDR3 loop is CASSIPGDRDNEKLFF. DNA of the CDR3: TGTGCCAGTAGTATCCCAGGAGACAGAGATAATGAAAAACTGTTTTTT.

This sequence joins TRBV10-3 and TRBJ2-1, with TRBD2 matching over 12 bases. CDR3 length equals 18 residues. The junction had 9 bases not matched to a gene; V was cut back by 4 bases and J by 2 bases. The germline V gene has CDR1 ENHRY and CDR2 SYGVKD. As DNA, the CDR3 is TGTGCCATCAGTGGCGGGATACTAGCGGGGGGTCCCTACAATGAGCAGTTCTTC. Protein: CAISGGILAGGPYNEQFF.

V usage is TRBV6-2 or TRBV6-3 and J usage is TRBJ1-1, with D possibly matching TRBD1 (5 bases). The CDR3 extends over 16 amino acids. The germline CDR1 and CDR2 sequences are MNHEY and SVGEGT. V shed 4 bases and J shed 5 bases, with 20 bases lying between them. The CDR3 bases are TGTGCCAGCAGTTCCGCCCGGGGGAGAGGAGAAACTGAAGCTTTCTTT. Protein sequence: CASSSARGRGETEAFF.

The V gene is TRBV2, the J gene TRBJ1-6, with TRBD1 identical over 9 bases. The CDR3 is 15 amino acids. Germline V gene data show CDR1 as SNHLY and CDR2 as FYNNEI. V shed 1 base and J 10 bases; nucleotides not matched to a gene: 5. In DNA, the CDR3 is TGTGCCAGCAGTGAAGACGGGACAGGGAACTCACCCCTCCACTTT. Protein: CASSEDGTGNSPLHF.

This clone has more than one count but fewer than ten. In DNA form, the CDR3 reads TGCGCCAGCAGCACTGGACAGGAAGCCTACAATGAGCAGTTCTTC. This translates into CASSTGQEAYNEQFF. V usage is TRBV5-1 and J usage is TRBJ2-1; 7 nucleotides align to TRBD1. This CDR3 comprises 15 residues. The V and J ends lost 4 bases and 2 bases, in that order; junction bases with no gene match: 6. Germline V CDR1 and CDR2: SGHRS, YFSETQ.

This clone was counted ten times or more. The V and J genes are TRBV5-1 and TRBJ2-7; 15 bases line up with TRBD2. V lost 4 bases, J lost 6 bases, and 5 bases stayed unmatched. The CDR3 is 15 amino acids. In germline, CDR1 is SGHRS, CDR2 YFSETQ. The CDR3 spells CASSPGLAGGSEQYF. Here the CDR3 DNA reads TGCGCCAGCAGCCCGGGACTAGCGGGAGGTTCCGAGCAGTACTTC.

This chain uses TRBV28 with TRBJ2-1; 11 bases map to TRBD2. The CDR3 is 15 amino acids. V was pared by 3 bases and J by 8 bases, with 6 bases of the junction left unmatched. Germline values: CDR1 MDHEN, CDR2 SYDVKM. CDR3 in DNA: TGTGCCAGCAGTTTGTTAGCGGGAGGGCCTGATGAGCAGTTCTTC. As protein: CASSLLAGGPDEQFF.

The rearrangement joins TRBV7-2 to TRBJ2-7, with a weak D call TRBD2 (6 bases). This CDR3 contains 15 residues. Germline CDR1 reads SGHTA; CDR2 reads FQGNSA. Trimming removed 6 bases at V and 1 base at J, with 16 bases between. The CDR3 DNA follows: TGTGCCAGCAGTTTGGGAGGTTCGAAATCCTACGAGCAGTACTTC. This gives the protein CASSLGGSKSYEQYF.

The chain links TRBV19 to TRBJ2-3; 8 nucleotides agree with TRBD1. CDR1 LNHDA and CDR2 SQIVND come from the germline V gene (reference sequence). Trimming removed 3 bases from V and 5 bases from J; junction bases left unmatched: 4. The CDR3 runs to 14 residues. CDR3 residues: CASSMTGARDTQYF. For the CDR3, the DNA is TGTGCCAGTAGTATGACAGGGGCGCGAGATACGCAGTATTTT.

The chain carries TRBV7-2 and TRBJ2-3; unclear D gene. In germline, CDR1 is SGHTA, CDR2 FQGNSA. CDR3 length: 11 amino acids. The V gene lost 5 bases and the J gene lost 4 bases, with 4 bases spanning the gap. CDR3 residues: CASSLADTQYF. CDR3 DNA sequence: TGTGCCAGCAGCCTTGCAGATACGCAGTATTTT. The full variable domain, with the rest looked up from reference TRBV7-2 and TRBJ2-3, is GAGVSQSPSNKVTEKGKDVELRCDPISGHTALYWYRQSLGQGLEFLIYFQGNSAPDKSGLPSDRFSAERTGGSVSTLTIQRTQQEDSAVYLCASSLADTQYFGPGTRLTVL.

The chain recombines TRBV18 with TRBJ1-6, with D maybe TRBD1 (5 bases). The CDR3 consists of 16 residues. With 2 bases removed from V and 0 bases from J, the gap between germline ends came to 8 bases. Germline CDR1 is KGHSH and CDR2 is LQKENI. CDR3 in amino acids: CASSPGTSSYNSPLHF. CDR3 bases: TGTGCCAGCTCACCAGGGACTAGCTCCTATAATTCACCCCTCCACTTT.

CDR3 residues: CASSKTGKNEKLFF. CDR3 nucleotide sequence: TGTGCCAGCAGTAAGACAGGGAAGAATGAAAAACTGTTTTTT. The chain recombines TRBV6-6 with TRBJ1-4; 7 bases are a match to TRBD1. Unmatched junction bases numbered 5, after V lost 5 bases and J lost 5 bases. This CDR3 contains 14 residues. Per the germline V gene, CDR1 is MNHNY and CDR2 is SVGAGI (reference sequence).